The 5 T cell receptor beta chains listed next were all sequenced from one sample in a study of shared clonotypes between healthy human individuals. CD8 cells regarded as naive lacked CD45RO, were positively chosen for CCR7, and omitted terminally differentiated effector memory CD45RA+ cells. TCRdb's table, derived via immunoSEQ multiplex PCR, lists solely in-frame clones and lacks some. This sample has roughly 2,000,000 clones, with around 96% found just once. The specimen was naive CD8+ T cells sorted from blood. These receptors all stem from a man between 18 and 29 years old in good health.

A single count supports this clone. The V and J genes are TRBV27 and TRBJ2-5; no firm D call. CDR3 length: 15 amino acids. V gave up 2 bases and J gave up 5 bases, with 15 bases separating them. From germline, CDR1 is MNHEY and CDR2 SMNVEV (reference sequence). The CDR3 DNA reads TGTGCCAGCAGTTTACTGAGTCATCCCTCGGAGACCCAGTACTTC. Its protein is CASSLLSHPSETQYF.

The chain carries TRBV19 and TRBJ2-7, with 9 bases aligning to TRBD1. V shed 6 bases and J 5 bases; nucleotides not matched to a gene: 14. The CDR3 loop spans 16 amino acids. From germline, CDR1 is LNHDA and CDR2 SQIVND (reference sequence). CDR3 residues: CASRPRPGQGFDEQYF. The CDR3 coding sequence is TGTGCCAGTAGACCCCGACCGGGACAGGGCTTCGACGAGCAGTACTTC.

The sample holds one count of this clone. Germline is not matched at one junction end, which may reflect a read error. The chain joins TRBV2 to TRBJ1-5; D gene ambiguous. The CDR3 runs to 11 residues. Per germline, CDR1 SNHLY and CDR2 FYNNEI. In DNA form, the CDR3 reads TGTGCCAGCGGAAGCATTCAGCCCCAGCATTTT. Protein sequence: CASGSIQPQHF.

A word on this clone: Other DNA sequences from this sample encode an identical CDR3 as well. The chain joins TRBV9 to TRBJ2-2, with 10 bases aligning to TRBD2. This CDR3 is 15 amino acids long. CDR1 and CDR2 from the germline V gene are SGDLS and YYNGEE. The V gene end was trimmed by 4 bases and the J gene end by 4 bases; junction bases not matched to a gene: 4. This CDR3 is CASSPWTSGTGELFF. DNA for the CDR3: TGTGCCAGCAGCCCGTGGACTAGCGGCACCGGGGAGCTGTTTTTT.

J is TRBJ2-2 and V is TRBV27; D is possibly TRBD2 (5 bases). The CDR3 loop spans 14 amino acids. V dropped 4 bases and J dropped 7 bases, with 13 bases sitting between them. Germline V gene data show CDR1 as MNHEY and CDR2 as SMNVEV (reference sequence). This CDR3 is CASSWVRRGGELFF. Written as DNA, the CDR3 is TGTGCCAGCAGTTGGGTCCGCCGGGGCGGGGAGCTGTTTTTT.